Detailed here is one T cell receptor beta chain. These data originate in a study of blood T cell repertoires in COVID-19. Study-wide background: COVID-19 samples from acute and convalescent phases originated in the United States, Italy and Spain. In each case, the material was cDNA or gDNA derived from T cells, B-cell-depleted T cells, or PBMCs.

In the original processing: Quantification of nucleated cells was approximated via reference gene primer amplification. TCRdb's copy holds only in-frame clones and misses some; the assay was immunoSEQ multiplex PCR. The V and J calls and clone size are taken from that table; D and trimming were inferred from the DNA. Of hundreds of thousands of clones in the sample, 85% were seen once. The TCR originated in a woman in her late teens or twenties with acute or convalescent COVID-19. The material sequenced was peripheral blood.

CDR3 sequence reads: CATSAAGTNTEAFF. CDR3 nucleotides: TGTGCCACCAGTGCGGCAGGCACGAACACTGAAGCTTTCTTT. The chain carries TRBV24-1 and TRBJ1-1; D is ambiguous. V gave up 5 bases and J gave up 1 base, with 10 bases separating them. There are 14 residues in the CDR3. Germline loops: CDR1 KGHDR, CDR2 SFDVKD.